The source of this T cell receptor (beta chain) is a study of blood T cells in healthy people across ages. The wider study: Template switching picked up about one barcoded beta molecule for each two T cells. The study, taken as a whole, reports: Estimates based on one million T cells were treated as lower bounds. In long-lived donors, naive CD4+ cell counts and diversity exceeded those of aged donors.

Together with a sample-barcoded 5' primer, a J-beta primer mix was included in a second PCR lasting roughly 6 to 12 cycles. Carrying 12 random nucleotides, a template-switch adaptor labeled each individual cDNA molecule. Using its own MiXCR run on the 5' RACE reads, TCRdb lists one record per CDR3 protein. The sample shows some 790,000 distinct CDR3 sequences, 29% of them seen only once. In this sample, this clonotype turned up many times. Its matching antigen is unknown. The germline V and J ends were trimmed by 10 bases and 8 bases, with 15 bases remaining between them. This CDR3 contains 11 residues. Germline assignment: CDR1 MNHEY and CDR2 SVGAGI.

The TCR sequence derives from an elderly woman in good health. Sequenced input: blood. This chain joins TRBV6-5 and TRBJ2-7, with a possible D match to TRBD1 (6 bases). The CDR3: CATQDSHQQYF. The CDR3 DNA reads as TGTGCCACCCAGGACAGCCATCAGCAGTACTTC.